The clone carrying this T cell receptor beta chain showed up many times. Its target is not known. These data are taken from a study of T cells in Graves' hyperthyroidism and ophthalmopathy. Whole-study findings and limits: Ophthalmopathy and stable hyperthyroidism were told apart by a 13 V-J model.

Hyperthyroidism, newly diagnosed and lasting under 2 months, affected patients aged 18 to 65. Uncontrolled infection, other autoimmune disease, pregnancy and lactation each barred patients from inclusion. The TCR beta CDR3 regions underwent amplification using RNA transcripts as the source. The HTBI primer set was used in a first-round RT-PCR of the TCR CDR3. TCRdb re-called the multiplex PCR reads with MiXCR, one entry per CDR3 protein. The table records some 460,000 distinct CDR3 sequences, 15% to 17% of them present only once. CDR1 is SGHAT, CDR2 FQNNGV, per germline. The CDR3 runs 14 residues. V was pared by 5 bases and J by 7 bases, with 5 bases of the junction left unmatched.

The sequence was collected from a woman between 18 and 30 years old with Graves' hyperthyroidism. The chain couples TRBV11-2 to TRBJ2-1; 10 bases agree with TRBD1. Input material: blood. The CDR3 DNA reads as TGTGCCAGCAGCACCGACAGGGGGCAGAATGAGCAGTTCTTC. It codes for CASSTDRGQNEQFF.